The clone carrying this T cell receptor delta chain was found a few times. Its antigen remains unidentified. TCRdb's listed protein matches a much larger clone and diverges from this DNA's translation at residue 12, likely through a read error; the protein shown comes from the DNA. The data belong to a study of γδ T cells in repeated Plasmodium falciparum infection. Study information: Malian children with intense seasonal malaria exposure were compared with matched Australian children. Malaria-naive adults were infected with P. falciparum NF54 four times over around 600 days.

Each sorted gammadelta sample had TRG and TRD chains sequenced. TCRdb used CATT to re-call clones from the multiplex PCR reads. The data hold about 89,000 delta-chain clones, with 1.4% observed a single time. Bulk repertoires came from Vgamma9/Vdelta2+ or Vdelta2-negative gammadelta T cells flow-sorted from PBMC. The V gene's germline CDR1 is GEAIGNYY and CDR2 EKD. V shed 0 bases, J shed 3 bases, and the junction held 18 bases outside the gene matches. CDR3 size: 22 residues. Findings and caveats of the study: Vgamma9/Vdelta2+ T cells showed a stable polyclonal repertoire with shared TCRgamma sequences.

This TCR was recovered from a pool of human donors (malaria-infected and uninfected, not separated). V gene TRDV2 combines with J gene TRDJ3, with TRDD3 identical over 8 bases. The J gene, left out of TCRdb, was set here by checking the DNA against germline. Specimen: gamma-delta T cells from blood. For the CDR3, the DNA is TGTGCCTGTGACACCGTGTCCCTGGGGGAGACAGACGGGGTCTGGGACACCCGACAGATGTTTTTC. It translates to CACDTVSLGETDGVWDTRQMFF.